What follows are 4 T cell receptor beta chains derived from one specimen sequenced in a study of CD8 T cells in ankylosing spondylitis. TCRdb re-derived calls from the 5' RACE reads in MiXCR, one entry per CDR3 protein. The sample has 300,000 to 400,000 distinct CDR3 sequences, 20% to 25% seen once. Sequencing was performed on blood, either unsorted or a sorted T cell fraction (not recorded which). The receptors shown here come from a male donor with ankylosing spondylitis or in good health (not recorded which).

This clonotype appeared a few times. V usage is TRBV18 and J usage is TRBJ2-7; D remains unclear. This CDR3 is 13 amino acids long. The ends were cut back, 0 bases at V and 7 bases at J, with 10 bases in the middle. Germline CDR1 and CDR2: KGHSH and LQKENI. CDR3 DNA: TGTGCCAGCTCACCACCGAAGGGTCAAGAGCAGTACTTC. It specifies CASSPPKGQEQYF.

The chain carries TRBV27 and TRBJ2-6; unclear D gene. Looked up from germline, CDR1 is MNHEY and CDR2 is SMNVEV (reference sequence). V gave up 4 bases and J gave up 4 bases, with 17 bases separating them. The CDR3 contains 17 residues. The CDR3 DNA reads as TGTGCCAGCAGTTATACGGCCCCACCCTTCGGGGCCAACGTCCTGACTTTC. It translates to CASSYTAPPFGANVLTF.

The rearrangement links TRBV13 to TRBJ1-6; 9 bases are a match to TRBD1. V dropped 5 bases and J dropped 9; count of bases not matched to a gene: 8. The CDR3 is made up of 15 amino acids. CDR1 and CDR2 from the germline V gene are PRHDT and FYEKMQ (reference sequence). The CDR3 here is CASSGGGQGGSPLHF. CDR3 in DNA: TGTGCCAGCAGCGGGGGGGGACAGGGTGGTTCACCCCTCCACTTT.

The chain joins TRBV28 to TRBJ2-7; a possible D gene is TRBD2 (6 bases). The CDR3 runs to 18 residues. Germline V gene sequence: CDR1 MDHEN, CDR2 SYDVKM. With 10 bases removed from V and 3 bases from J, the gap between germline ends came to 31 bases. Here the CDR3 reads CAIGSGLLWGGTFYEQYF. The CDR3 nucleotides read TGTGCCATCGGCTCCGGGCTACTCTGGGGCGGGACCTTCTACGAGCAGTACTTC.